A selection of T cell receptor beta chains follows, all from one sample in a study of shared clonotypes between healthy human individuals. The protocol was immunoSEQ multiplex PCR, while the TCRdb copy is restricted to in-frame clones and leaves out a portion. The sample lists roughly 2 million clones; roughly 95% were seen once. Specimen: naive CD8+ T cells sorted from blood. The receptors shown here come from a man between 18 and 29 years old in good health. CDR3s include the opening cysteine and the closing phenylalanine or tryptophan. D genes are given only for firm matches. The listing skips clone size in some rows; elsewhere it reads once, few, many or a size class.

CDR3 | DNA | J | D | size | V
CASSSGASTYEQYF | TGTGCCAGCAGCTCCGGGGCCAGCACCTACGAGCAGTACTTC | TRBJ2-7 | . | . | TRBV5-4
CASSERAGDFTDTQYF | TGTGCCAGCAGCGAGCGGGCGGGGGACTTCACAGATACGCAGTATTTT | TRBJ2-3 | TRBD2 | . | TRBV9
CASSLAGGGGPDTQYF | TGCGCCAGCAGCTTGGCCGGCGGGGGAGGCCCAGATACGCAGTATTTT | TRBJ2-3 | TRBD2 | . | TRBV5-1
CASSPGQAYYEQYF | TGCGCCAGCAGTCCTGGACAGGCCTACTACGAGCAGTACTTC | TRBJ2-7 | TRBD1 | . | TRBV10-2
CASSVNRADTQYF | TGTGCCAGCAGCGTAAATAGGGCAGATACGCAGTATTTT | TRBJ2-3 | . | . | TRBV9
CASSEGGGNTEAFF | TGTGCCAGCAGCGAAGGCGGGGGGAACACTGAAGCTTTCTTT | TRBJ1-1 | . | . | TRBV9
CASSPGRSSTDTQYF | TGTGCCAGCAGCCCCGGGAGGTCTAGCACAGATACGCAGTATTTT | TRBJ2-3 | TRBD2 | once | TRBV9
CAASGSSNEQFF | TGCGCCGCGAGCGGGAGTAGTAATGAGCAGTTCTTC | TRBJ2-1 | TRBD2 | . | TRBV10-2
CASSETKPPETQYF | TGTGCCAGCAGCGAGACTAAACCCCCAGAGACCCAGTACTTC | TRBJ2-5 | . | . | TRBV11-2
CASSLDTGELFF | TGTGCCAGCAGCTTGGATACCGGGGAGCTGTTTTTT | TRBJ2-2 | . | . | TRBV5-6
CASSLAVNTDTQYF | TGTGCCAGCAGCTTGGCCGTTAACACAGATACGCAGTATTTT | TRBJ2-3 | . | . | TRBV5-6
CASSPGGNGINGYTF | TGTGCCAGCTCACCCGGAGGGAACGGGATCAATGGCTACACCTTC | TRBJ1-2 | . | few | TRBV18
CASSSVSSASPLHF | TGTGCCAGCAGTTCCGTTTCGTCAGCGTCACCCCTCCACTTT | TRBJ1-6 | . | . | TRBV27
CASSLGQGVGGYTF | TGTGCCAGCAGTTTGGGACAGGGGGTAGGTGGCTACACCTTC | TRBJ1-2 | TRBD1 | . | TRBV27
CASSQINPNEQYF | TGCGCCAGCAGCCAAATAAACCCCAACGAGCAGTACTTC | TRBJ2-7 | . | . | TRBV5-1
CASSSSRDHNNQPQHF | TGTGCCAGCAGTTCTTCACGGGATCATAACAATCAGCCCCAGCATTTT | TRBJ1-5 | . | . | TRBV6-5
CASSYLGTGHYGYTF | TGTGCCAGCAGTTACTTGGGGACAGGGCACTATGGCTACACCTTC | TRBJ1-2 | TRBD1 | . | TRBV6-5
CASSLWAGQIEQYF | TGTGCCAGCAGTTTATGGGCTGGACAGATCGAGCAGTACTTC | TRBJ2-7 | . | . | TRBV28
CASSLRIAGNTGELFF | TGTGCCAGCAGCTTAAGGATAGCGGGGAACACCGGGGAGCTGTTTTTT | TRBJ2-2 | TRBD2 | . | TRBV7-3
CASSGIGGRNTIYF | TGTGCCAGCAGTGGGATCGGGGGTAGAAACACCATATATTTT | TRBJ1-3 | . | . | TRBV28
CASSSTTQDNPETQYF | TGTGCCAGCAGCTCCACCACTCAAGATAACCCAGAGACCCAGTACTTC | TRBJ2-5 | . | . | TRBV7-9
CASSQKRGYNEQYF | TGTGCCAGCAGCCAGAAGCGGGGGTACAACGAGCAGTACTTC | TRBJ2-7 | TRBD2 | . | TRBV7-8
CASSLVRLAGATGELFF | TGTGCCAGCAGCTTAGTTCGGCTAGCGGGAGCCACCGGGGAGCTGTTTTTT | TRBJ2-2 | TRBD2 | once | TRBV7-2
CASSLEGTPYEQYF | TGCGCCAGCAGCTTGGAAGGGACTCCCTACGAGCAGTACTTC | TRBJ2-7 | . | . | TRBV5-1
CASSLVDSTEAFF | TGTGCCAGCAGCTTGGTGGACAGCACTGAAGCTTTCTTT | TRBJ1-1 | . | . | TRBV7-9
CASSSTPLGGMNTEAFF | TGCGCCAGCAGCTCGACACCCCTGGGGGGAATGAACACTGAAGCTTTCTTT | TRBJ1-1 | . | . | TRBV5-1
CASSLTSGGAKNIQYF | TGTGCCAGCAGTTTAACTAGCGGGGGGGCCAAAAACATTCAGTACTTC | TRBJ2-4 | TRBD2 | . | TRBV28
CASSMVGQPQHF | TGTGCCAGTAGTATGGTGGGTCAGCCCCAGCATTTT | TRBJ1-5 | . | once | TRBV19
CASSPSAGLYEQYF | TGTGCCAGCAGCCCCTCGGCAGGCCTCTACGAGCAGTACTTC | TRBJ2-7 | . | . | TRBV5-5
CASSVVPEPYEQYF | TGTGCCAGCAGCGTAGTTCCGGAGCCCTACGAGCAGTACTTC | TRBJ2-7 | . | . | TRBV9
CASSKVGGDSPTLYNEQFF | TGTGCCAGTAGTAAAGTGGGAGGTGATAGCCCGACCCTCTACAATGAGCAGTTCTTC | TRBJ2-1 | . | . | TRBV19
CASSLRGSGDEQFF | TGTGCCAGCAGTTTAAGGGGGTCTGGAGATGAGCAGTTCTTC | TRBJ2-1 | . | . | TRBV27
CASTRDSGNTIYF | TGTGCCAGCACCAGGGACAGTGGAAACACCATATATTTT | TRBJ1-3 | TRBD1 | . | TRBV9
CASSLDRNTEAFF | TGTGCCAGCAGCCTGGACAGAAATACTGAAGCTTTCTTT | TRBJ1-1 | . | once | TRBV13
CASSEWDPSSYEQYF | TGCGCCAGCAGTGAGTGGGACCCTAGCTCCTACGAGCAGTACTTC | TRBJ2-7 | . | . | TRBV10-2
CASSNPGQAPLHF | TGTGCCAGCAGCAACCCGGGACAGGCCCCCCTCCACTTT | TRBJ1-6 | TRBD1 | . | TRBV9
CASSTGQGINSPLHF | TGTGCCAGTAGTACGGGACAGGGGATAAATTCACCCCTCCACTTT | TRBJ1-6 | TRBD1 | few | TRBV19
CASSEALNPDYEQYF | TGTGCCAGCAGTGAAGCGCTTAACCCCGACTACGAGCAGTACTTC | TRBJ2-7 | . | . | TRBV2
CASSLLSGGTDTQYF | TGTGCCAGCAGCTTGCTAAGCGGGGGAACAGATACGCAGTATTTT | TRBJ2-3 | TRBD2 | . | TRBV5-4
CASSSLQGVEYEQYF | TGTGCCAGCAGCTCGCTACAGGGAGTTGAGTACGAGCAGTACTTC | TRBJ2-7 | . | . | TRBV7-6
CASSLWTGGGEQFF | TGTGCCAGCAGCCTTTGGACAGGGGGAGGTGAGCAGTTCTTC | TRBJ2-1 | TRBD1 | . | TRBV5-4
CASRLGVGVYGYTF | TGTGCCAGCAGGCTGGGAGTCGGGGTCTATGGCTACACCTTC | TRBJ1-2 | . | . | TRBV6-1
CASSSDLTGGGADTQYF | TGCGCCAGCAGCTCGGACCTGACTGGCGGGGGGGCAGATACGCAGTATTTT | TRBJ2-3 | TRBD2 | . | TRBV5-1
CASSHYRTGDYEQYF | TGCGCCAGCAGCCACTACCGGACAGGAGACTACGAGCAGTACTTC | TRBJ2-7 | TRBD1 | . | TRBV4-1
CASSPRRNEQYF | TGTGCCAGCAGCCCCCGGCGGAACGAGCAGTACTTC | TRBJ2-7 | . | . | TRBV13
CASSSLGDPNTEAFF | TGTGCCAGCAGCTCCCTGGGGGACCCGAACACTGAAGCTTTCTTT | TRBJ1-1 | . | . | TRBV6-1
CASSVGRMNTEAFF | TGTGCCAGCAGCGTTGGACGGATGAACACTGAAGCTTTCTTT | TRBJ1-1 | . | once | TRBV11-2
CASSQDWNSNSPLHF | TGCGCCAGCAGCCAAGATTGGAACAGCAATTCACCCCTCCACTTT | TRBJ1-6 | . | . | TRBV4-3
CSVWTGEGGETQYF | TGCAGCGTTTGGACAGGGGAGGGGGGAGAGACCCAGTACTTC | TRBJ2-5 | TRBD1 | . | TRBV29-1
CASSVDPGSTDTQYF | TGTGCCAGCAGCGTAGATCCGGGGTCCACAGATACGCAGTATTTT | TRBJ2-3 | . | . | TRBV9
CAVSAGLSSYEQYF | TGCGCCGTCTCAGCCGGGCTTAGCTCCTACGAGCAGTACTTC | TRBJ2-7 | . | . | TRBV10-2
CASSGGVYEQYF | TGTGCCAGCAGCGGTGGGGTCTACGAGCAGTACTTC | TRBJ2-7 | . | . | TRBV6-6
CAWVEPSTDTQYF | TGTGCCTGGGTGGAGCCTAGCACAGATACGCAGTATTTT | TRBJ2-3 | . | . | TRBV30
CAISESGEETQYF | TGTGCCATCAGTGAGTCGGGAGAAGAGACCCAGTACTTC | TRBJ2-5 | . | . | TRBV10-3
CASSWGWPGGTTEAFF | TGTGCCAGCAGCTGGGGGTGGCCAGGGGGCACCACTGAAGCTTTCTTT | TRBJ1-1 | TRBD1 | . | TRBV7-8
CASAPGTTGTGGAYNEQFF | TGTGCTAGTGCCCCGGGGACGACAGGGACGGGAGGTGCCTACAATGAGCAGTTCTTC | TRBJ2-1 | . | once | TRBV12-5
CASSFLTGGTDTQYF | TGTGCCAGCAGCTTTTTGACCGGAGGCACAGATACGCAGTATTTT | TRBJ2-3 | . | . | TRBV5-6
CARLPGDSNYGYTF | TGCGCCAGGTTACCAGGGGACTCTAACTATGGCTACACCTTC | TRBJ1-2 | . | . | TRBV10-1